This T cell receptor beta chain stems from a study of T cells in Graves' hyperthyroidism and ophthalmopathy. General observations from the study: Expanded thyroid clonotypes (above 0.001) were mostly also found in blood. From stable hyperthyroidism, ophthalmopathy was set apart by a 13 V-J model. Ophthalmopathy was model-predicted a median about six months pre-onset.

Researchers barred patients who had uncontrolled infection, other autoimmune disease, pregnancy or lactation. Regions amplified from RNA transcripts were the TCR beta CDR3 regions. The TCR CDR3 was amplified in a first-round RT-PCR using the HTBI primer set. One entry per CDR3 protein results from TCRdb running MiXCR on the multiplex PCR reads. Altogether hundreds of thousands of distinct CDR3 sequences are present, around 45% being singletons, with the ten largest covering roughly 8.2%. Between the trimmed V and J ends, which lost 3 bases and 10 bases, there was a span of 13 bases. Per the germline V gene, CDR1 is SGHAT and CDR2 is FQDESV (reference sequence). This CDR3 contains 13 residues. Regarding this clonotype: Its antigen is not known.

Sequences were obtained from peripheral blood or thyroid tissue (not recorded which). This TCR was recovered from a woman aged 18-29 years with Graves' hyperthyroidism. The chain is built from TRBV11-1 and TRBJ2-1; unclear D gene. CDR3 sequence (DNA): TGTGCCAGCAGCTTGATAATCTCGAGCGAGCAGTTCTTC. Its protein product is CASSLIISSEQFF.